Listed here are 5 T cell receptor beta chains from one sample, sequenced in a study of blood T cells in healthy people across ages. For the second PCR, which ran for about 7 to 11 cycles, a sample-barcoded 5' primer and a J-beta primer mix were used. TCRdb analysed the 5' RACE reads with MiXCR anew, one entry per CDR3 protein. The sample contains approximately 780,000 distinct CDR3 sequences, about a quarter of which appear only once. These data were likewise used in another study, on T cells of mothers and their children.

The source material was blood. These receptors were obtained from a boy aged 5-17 years in good health.

The J gene is TRBJ2-5, the V gene TRBV20-1; D is uncertain. The germline V gene has CDR1 DFQATT and CDR2 SNEGSKA (reference sequence). The CDR3 extends over 13 amino acids. V shed 5 bases and J shed 0 bases, with 10 bases lying between them. This CDR3 is CSARLDHQETQYF. As DNA, the CDR3 is TGCAGTGCTCGCTTGGACCACCAAGAGACCCAGTACTTC.

In its sample, this clonotype was seen a few times. The J gene is TRBJ1-3, the V gene TRBV9; 7 bases agree with TRBD1. The CDR3 has 15 residues. Per germline, CDR1 SGDLS and CDR2 YYNGEE. Unmatched junction bases numbered 9, after V lost 2 bases and J lost 7 bases. The CDR3 sequence is CASSVGDSLANTIYF. For the CDR3, the DNA is TGTGCCAGCAGCGTGGGGGACAGCTTGGCGAACACCATATATTTT.

This rearrangement joins TRBV20-1 to TRBJ2-7; 13 nucleotides match TRBD2. There are 13 residues in the CDR3. V trimming: 6 bases; J trimming: 3 bases; junction bases outside the gene matches: 2. Germline V CDR1 and CDR2: DFQATT, SNEGSKA (reference sequence). The CDR3: CSAGLAGDYEQYF. The CDR3 DNA sequence: TGCAGTGCAGGACTAGCGGGGGACTACGAGCAGTACTTC.

The V and J genes are TRBV7-2 and TRBJ2-7; D might be TRBD1 (7 bases). This CDR3 has 14 residues. V was trimmed by 5 bases and J by 5 bases, leaving 16 bases between them. The V gene's germline CDR1 is SGHTA and CDR2 FQGNSA. CDR3 sequence (DNA): TGTGCCAGCAGCCCCGGGAGAGGGGGCGACGAGCAGTACTTC. Its translation is CASSPGRGGDEQYF.

The V call is TRBV19, the J call TRBJ2-3; D is uncertain. The CDR3 spans 15 residues. Trimming pared 2 bases from V and 0 bases from J, leaving 9 bases between. Germline V CDR1 and CDR2: LNHDA, SQIVND (reference sequence). The CDR3 DNA is TGTGCCAGTAGTATACGTACCCTCAGCACAGATACGCAGTATTTT. This translates into CASSIRTLSTDTQYF.